The 25 T cell receptor beta chains in this list originate from one sample, sequenced in a study of T cell repertoires in cytomegalovirus infection (dated by TCRdb to the late 2010s). Their specific antigens are unknown. The label giving this sample's treatment or condition can be read as: in vitro stimulation with specific CMV peptide epitopes to enrich CMV-specific T cells. Sequencing instrument: Illumina HiSeq 1500. The public sequencing data were trimmed at Q25 with fastp and processed into clonotypes with MiXCR by TCRdb, which kept only in-frame beta chains. Every CDR3 protein is listed once, alongside the most common genes and DNA of its rows. For this sample there are approximately 910,000 distinct CDR3 sequences; approximately 31% appear just once. Over 13% of the sample lies in the top ten. The sequenced sample was cultured CD8+ T cells from PBMCs, obtained from culture after CMV antigen stimulation. The receptor set was obtained from a human donor in good health (CMV status not recorded). Some clones in this sample may be carry-over from other donors' samples.

V usage is TRBV6-2 or TRBV6-3 and J usage is TRBJ2-3, with D perhaps being TRBD1 or TRBD2 (5 bases each). The germline V and J ends were trimmed by 6 bases and 6 bases, with 19 bases remaining between them. This CDR3 comprises 15 residues. Germline CDR1 MNHEY, CDR2 SVGEGT. The CDR3 here is CASSPRGPGFDTQYF. DNA for the CDR3: TGTGCCAGCAGCCCTCGGGGCCCAGGGTTCGATACGCAGTATTTT.

This clonotype appeared a few times. The chain couples TRBV27 to TRBJ2-1, with TRBD2 matching 9 bases. Germline assignment: CDR1 MNHEY and CDR2 SMNVEV (reference sequence). Unmatched junction bases numbered 10, after V lost 10 bases and J lost 6 bases. The length of the CDR3 is 14 residues. The CDR3 region is CATTPGLASNEQFF. The CDR3 DNA reads as TGTGCCACCACCCCGGGACTAGCAAGCAATGAGCAGTTCTTC.

This chain connects TRBV9 to TRBJ1-1, with D possibly being TRBD1 (6 bases). Germline values: CDR1 SGDLS, CDR2 YYNGEE. The CDR3 is made up of 18 amino acids. The V end lost 1 base, the J end lost 1 base, and 20 bases lay between the germline ends. The CDR3 nucleotides are TGTGCCAGCAGCGTAATCGTGCAGGGGTGGAATGAGAACACTGAAGCTTTCTTT. This codes for CASSVIVQGWNENTEAFF.

This clonotype was counted a single time. J is TRBJ2-5 and V is TRBV27; 7 bases agree with TRBD1. The germline CDR1 and CDR2 sequences are MNHEY and SMNVEV (reference sequence). V was clipped by 7 bases and J by 5 bases; unmatched bases: 16. The length of the CDR3 is 16 residues. Here the CDR3 reads CASKIRGQAQGETQYF. In DNA form, the CDR3 reads TGTGCCAGCAAAATTCGCGGACAGGCCCAGGGGGAGACCCAGTACTTC.

This clonotype was observed many times. This sequence joins TRBV6-1 and TRBJ1-1; perhaps TRBD1 as D (5 bases). The CDR3 has 15 residues. Trimming shortened V by 3 bases and J by 0 bases, and 11 bases separated the two germline ends. CDR1 and CDR2 from the germline V gene are MNHNS and SASEGT. The CDR3 DNA reads TGTGCCAGCAGTGATCCGGGACGGATGAACACTGAAGCTTTCTTT. This sequence encodes CASSDPGRMNTEAFF.

The chain has TRBV7-9 and TRBJ2-3, with D hard to call. CDR1 is SEHNR, CDR2 FQNEAQ, per germline (reference sequence). The CDR3 consists of 16 residues. The V end was cut by 1 base, the J end by 3 bases, with 14 bases between. The CDR3 here is CASSLVDFIPTDTQYF. In DNA, the CDR3 is TGTGCCAGCAGCTTAGTCGACTTCATCCCGACAGATACGCAGTATTTT.

This clonotype was picked up a small number of times. The V call is TRBV7-3, the J call TRBJ1-2; D is ambiguous. The CDR3 has 15 amino acids. The germline gives CDR1 SGHTA, CDR2 FQGTGA. Deletions cut 4 bases from V and 1 base from J, with 13 bases between. CDR3 region: CASSWDGEFNYGYTF. The CDR3 DNA is TGTGCCAGCAGCTGGGATGGCGAGTTTAACTATGGCTACACCTTC.

The chain recombines TRBV29-1 with TRBJ2-1, with TRBD1 matching over 8 bases. CDR3 length: 15 amino acids. In germline, CDR1 is SQVTM, CDR2 ANQGSEA. V was pared by 0 bases and J by 6 bases, with 7 bases of the junction left unmatched. Written as DNA, the CDR3 is TGCAGCGTTGAAGACGACAGGGGTATTTTCAATGAGCAGTTCTTC. This translates into CSVEDDRGIFNEQFF.

This clonotype has just a few counts. This chain links TRBV11-2 with TRBJ1-6; D remains unclear. Germline V lookup: CDR1 SGHAT, CDR2 FQNNGV. Trimming took off 5 bases at V and 0 bases at J, with 14 bases between the two ends. The CDR3 has 17 residues. The CDR3 DNA reads TGTGCCAGCAGCGGAAGAGAGACGGACTCCTATAATTCACCCCTCCACTTT. Protein sequence: CASSGRETDSYNSPLHF.

This chain uses TRBV14 with TRBJ2-1; the D gene is possibly TRBD1 (6 bases). CDR3 length equals 17 residues. Germline V CDR1 and CDR2: SGHDN, FVKESK. Trimming took off 0 bases at V and 1 base at J, with 13 bases between the two ends. CDR3 sequence: CASSQDYRGISYNEQFF. The CDR3, as DNA: TGTGCCAGCAGCCAAGACTATAGGGGGATTTCCTACAATGAGCAGTTCTTC.

This clonotype was observed at least ten times. V gene TRBV7-8 combines with J gene TRBJ2-7, with unresolved D. V gave up 1 base and J gave up 2 bases, with 12 bases separating them. Germline V lookup: CDR1 SGHVS, CDR2 FQNEAQ. CDR3 length equals 15 residues. This chain's CDR3 is CASSLEGGRTYEQYV. The DNA for the CDR3 is TGTGCCAGCAGCTTAGAGGGCGGCCGGACCTACGAGCAGTACGTC.

The V call is TRBV11-2, the J call TRBJ2-1; D remains unclear. CDR3 length: 17 residues. Germline V gene data show CDR1 as SGHAT and CDR2 as FQNNGV. Trimming left V 0 bases short and J 6 bases short, with 18 bases between. CDR3 residues: CASSLDPADTNGNEQFF. The CDR3 region has the DNA TGTGCCAGCAGCTTAGATCCCGCCGATACGAATGGCAATGAGCAGTTCTTC.

The chain joins TRBV4-1 to TRBJ2-7, with 10 bases fitting TRBD1. The CDR3 is 14 residues long. Germline V gives CDR1 MGHRA, CDR2 YSYEKL. With 2 bases clipped from V and 7 bases from J, the junction kept 5 bases outside the gene matches. The CDR3 loop reads CASSQRQGAGEQYF. The CDR3 DNA follows: TGCGCCAGCAGCCAAAGACAGGGGGCGGGGGAGCAGTACTTC.

Only a few counts were recorded for this clonotype. The V gene is TRBV5-6, the J gene TRBJ1-2; 9 bases are a match to TRBD1. Per the germline V gene, CDR1 is SGHDT and CDR2 is YYEEEE. The CDR3 consists of 16 residues. V lost 2 bases, J lost 2 bases, and 7 bases stayed unmatched. The CDR3 sequence: CASSFPPGTGNYGYTF. Written as DNA, the CDR3 is TGTGCCAGCAGCTTTCCTCCCGGGACAGGGAACTATGGCTACACCTTC.

This chain uses TRBV27 with TRBJ1-1, with no clear D. The V and J ends lost 5 bases and 5 bases respectively, with 12 bases between them. Looked up from germline, CDR1 is MNHEY and CDR2 is SMNVEV (reference sequence). The CDR3 loop spans 13 amino acids. The CDR3 region is CASSPQARTEAFF. CDR3 DNA: TGTGCCAGCAGTCCACAAGCTCGGACTGAAGCTTTCTTT.

This chain connects TRBV19 to TRBJ1-1; D is possibly TRBD1 (6 bases). V was clipped by 5 bases and J by 2 bases, with 18 bases between them. Germline CDR1 LNHDA, CDR2 SQIVND (reference sequence). The CDR3 contains 16 residues. In nucleotides, the CDR3 is TGTGCCAGTAGTCTTTACTACCTGGACAGAAACACTGAAGCTTTCTTT. Residues: CASSLYYLDRNTEAFF.

The chain joins TRBV25-1 to TRBJ1-6; D uncertain. V lost 0 bases and J 2 bases, leaving 14 bases between the germline ends. Germline-derived CDR1 and CDR2 are MGHDK and SYGVNS. The CDR3 covers 18 residues. The CDR3 nucleotides are TGTGCCAGCAGTGAATATTACGAAACGGGTCCCTATAATTCACCCCTCCACTTT. The encoded protein is CASSEYYETGPYNSPLHF. Full variable domain (rest looked up from reference TRBV25-1 and TRBJ1-6): EADIYQTPRYLVIGTGKKITLECSQTMGHDKMYWYQQDPGMELHLIHYSYGVNSTEKGDLSSESTVSRIRTEHFPLTLESARPSHTSQYLCASSEYYETGPYNSPLHFGNGTRLTVT.

This clonotype showed up just a few times. The gene calls are TRBV13 and TRBJ1-4; 8 bases match TRBD1. The CDR3 is 15 residues long. J lost 8 bases, V lost 5 bases, and 10 bases had no gene match. Looked up from germline, CDR1 is PRHDT and CDR2 is FYEKMQ (reference sequence). The CDR3: CASSTRTGREEKLFF. The CDR3 DNA reads TGTGCCAGCAGCACCCGGACAGGGAGAGAAGAAAAACTGTTTTTT.

This clonotype appeared a few times. The rearrangement joins TRBV9 to TRBJ2-1; TRBD2 matches 15 bases. Germline CDR1 SGDLS, CDR2 YYNGEE. Unmatched junction bases numbered 3, after V lost 3 bases and J lost 8 bases. This CDR3 contains 15 residues. CDR3 bases: TGTGCCAGCAGCGGTGGACTAGCGGGGGGGCATGAGCAGTTCTTC. It codes for CASSGGLAGGHEQFF.

The table lists this clonotype with a few counts. The rearrangement uses TRBV24-1 and TRBJ1-2; D call uncertain. Trimming stripped 2 bases from V and 6 bases from J, with 9 bases between. Germline CDR1 and CDR2: KGHDR and SFDVKD. This CDR3 has 13 amino acids. CDR3 nucleotide sequence: TGTGCCACCAGTGATTCCGGGAGCAATGGCTACACCTTC. Protein: CATSDSGSNGYTF.

As concerns this clonotype: A read error may produce the germline difference seen at one junction end. The chain recombines TRBV20-1 with TRBJ2-1; D might be TRBD1 (6 bases). The germline V gene has CDR1 DFQATT and CDR2 SNEGSKA (reference sequence). The CDR3 length is 16 residues. The CDR3 loop reads CSTREFGDRTYNEQFF. The CDR3, as DNA: TGCAGTACTAGAGAGTTTGGTGACAGGACCTACAATGAGCAGTTCTTC.

The rearrangement links TRBV11-2 to TRBJ1-2; D perhaps matches TRBD1 (5 bases). The CDR3 has 17 amino acids. Germline assignment: CDR1 SGHAT and CDR2 FQNNGV. V lost 3 bases, J lost 0 bases, and 17 bases lay in between. The CDR3 DNA follows: TGTGCCAGCAGCTTGGGTTACCGGGACGGTCCTAACTATGGCTACACCTTC. It codes for CASSLGYRDGPNYGYTF.

This chain uses TRBV29-1 with TRBJ1-2; D unclear. Germline V gene sequence: CDR1 SQVTM, CDR2 ANQGSEA. V shed 3 bases and J shed 7 bases, with 12 bases lying between them. CDR3 size: 12 residues. CDR3 coding DNA: TGCAGCGTTGAGACACTCTCGGGTGGCTACACCTTC. Amino acids: CSVETLSGGYTF.

This clonotype was detected a few times. Sequence at one end of the junction differs from germline and may be a read error. V and J are TRBV7-8 and TRBJ1-1; 10 bases are a match to TRBD1. Looked up from germline, CDR1 is SGHVS and CDR2 is FQNEAQ. This CDR3 has 12 residues. This CDR3 reads CASSLGTGGWVF. The CDR3 DNA is TGTGCCAGCAGCTTAGGGACAGGGGGGTGGGTCTTT.

The chain uses TRBV24-1 and TRBJ2-3; 9 nucleotides line up with TRBD2. The length of the CDR3 is 15 residues. Per the germline V gene, CDR1 is KGHDR and CDR2 is SFDVKD. V shed 6 bases and J 3 bases; nucleotides not matched to a gene: 6. The CDR3 coding sequence is TGTGCCACCAGTAGGTTAGGACTAGCGACAGATACGCAGTATTTT. Amino acids: CATSRLGLATDTQYF.